These T cell receptor beta chains were read from a single sample in a study of CD8 T cells in ankylosing spondylitis. Each CDR3 protein gets one entry after TCRdb re-called the 5' RACE reads with MiXCR. The sample contains about 92,000 distinct CDR3 sequences, around 10% of which appear only once. Source material: blood, either unsorted or a sorted T cell fraction (not recorded which). Receptors originate from a male donor with ankylosing spondylitis or in good health (not recorded which). The CDR3 runs from the conserved cysteine through the conserved F or W. Fields, in order: J gene, CDR3 length, clone size, V gene, D gene, CDR3 protein, CDR3 DNA. The D gene is left open where the match is weak. The size entry is marked missing in some rows and otherwise reads once, few, many or a size class.

>TRBJ1-1|17|many|TRBV5-1|-
CASSRNRGEGTVAEAFF
TGCGCCAGCAGCAGAAATCGAGGTGAGGGGACGGTAGCTGAAGCTTTCTTT
>TRBJ2-1|19|-|TRBV11-2|-
CASSLGGGWAGPSYNEQFF
TGTGCCAGCAGCTTAGGAGGGGGATGGGCGGGGCCCTCCTACAATGAGCAGTTCTTC
>TRBJ2-3|19|few|TRBV12-3/TRBV12-4|TRBD2
CASRPSLLAGAPGLDTQYF
TGTGCCAGCAGACCTAGCTTATTAGCGGGGGCCCCCGGTTTAGATACGCAGTATTTT
>TRBJ2-7|15|-|TRBV28|-
CASTATPQGPYEQYF
TGTGCCAGCACCGCAACCCCGCAGGGACCCTACGAGCAGTACTTC
>TRBJ2-3|13|many|TRBV28|TRBD2
CAGRTSGGHTQYF
TGTGCCGGTCGGACTAGCGGGGGGCATACGCAGTATTTT
>TRBJ2-5|15|many|TRBV12-3/TRBV12-4|TRBD2
CASRRGLAVQETQYF
TGTGCCAGCAGACGGGGACTAGCGGTCCAAGAGACCCAGTACTTC
>TRBJ1-5|19|-|TRBV4-2|-
CASSQDLVKGSYSNQPQHF
TGTGCCAGCAGCCAAGATCTCGTAAAAGGAAGCTATAGCAATCAGCCCCAGCATTTT
>TRBJ2-5|16|many|TRBV7-8|TRBD2
CASSLGPTSGQETQYF
TGTGCCAGCAGCTTAGGACCGACTAGCGGACAAGAGACCCAGTACTTC
>TRBJ2-7|16|many|TRBV29-1|-
CSVEWVEARGTYEQYF
TGCAGCGTTGAATGGGTCGAGGCCCGAGGCACCTACGAGCAGTACTTC
>TRBJ2-1|16|few|TRBV7-9|-
CASSSSAGTFYNEQFF
TGTGCCAGCAGCTCTTCCGCCGGGACATTTTACAATGAGCAGTTCTTC
>TRBJ2-1|14|many|TRBV20-1|-
CSALDFLGLDEQFF
TGCAGTGCTCTAGACTTTTTGGGGTTAGATGAGCAGTTCTTC
>TRBJ2-5|15|many|TRBV18|-
CASSPENRPEETQYF
TGTGCCAGCTCACCAGAGAACAGACCCGAAGAGACCCAGTACTTC
>TRBJ2-7|19|many|TRBV5-4|TRBD1
CASSFSGQATARYSYEQYF
TGTGCCAGCAGCTTCTCGGGACAGGCAACGGCCCGCTACTCCTACGAGCAGTACTTC
>TRBJ1-5|13|many|TRBV20-1|TRBD1
CSASDRVDQPQHF
TGCAGTGCTAGCGACAGGGTTGATCAGCCCCAGCATTTT
>TRBJ1-5|13|many|TRBV7-8|-
CASSLDVGKPQHF
TGTGCCAGCAGCTTAGACGTGGGGAAGCCCCAGCATTTT
>TRBJ1-2|14|once|TRBV4-2|TRBD1
CASSPPDRGGGYTF
TGTGCCAGCAGCCCGCCGGACAGGGGAGGTGGCTACACCTTC
>TRBJ2-3|14|many|TRBV7-2|-
CASSLSRGTDTQYF
TGTGCCAGCAGCCTGTCTAGGGGCACAGATACGCAGTATTTT
>TRBJ2-7|16|many|TRBV12-3/TRBV12-4|-
CASSPGTRQGTYEQYF
TGTGCCAGCAGCCCTGGAACTAGGCAGGGGACCTACGAGCAGTACTTC
>TRBJ2-5|15|-|TRBV5-1|TRBD1
CASSFDRGLQETQYF
TGCGCCAGCAGCTTTGACAGGGGCTTGCAAGAGACCCAGTACTTC
>TRBJ1-5|14|many|TRBV7-8|-
CASSLVAGLQPQHF
TGTGCCAGCAGCTTAGTCGCAGGGCTTCAGCCCCAGCATTTT
>TRBJ2-7|14|many|TRBV27|TRBD1
CASRPGQGFSEQYF
TGTGCCAGCAGGCCGGGACAGGGCTTTAGCGAGCAGTACTTC
>TRBJ2-3|15|many|TRBV2|-
CASKGGQTITDTQYF
TGTGCCAGCAAAGGCGGACAAACGATCACAGATACGCAGTATTTT
>TRBJ2-3|15|few|TRBV20-1|-
CSASRPLTGTDTQYF
TGCAGTGCTAGTAGGCCCCTGACAGGCACAGATACGCAGTATTTT
>TRBJ2-5|15|many|TRBV28|-
CASTLPDSRGETQYF
TGTGCCAGCACCCTTCCGGACAGTAGAGGGGAGACCCAGTACTTC
>TRBJ2-2|16|many|TRBV5-6|-
CASSFIGQGVAGELFF
TGTGCCAGCAGCTTTATCGGGCAGGGTGTAGCCGGGGAGCTGTTTTTT
>TRBJ2-2|14|many|TRBV9|TRBD1
CASSVRQGAGELFF
TGTGCCAGCAGCGTAAGACAGGGGGCCGGGGAGCTGTTTTTT
>TRBJ2-3|16|many|TRBV5-1|TRBD2
CASSLAAGGATDTQYF
TGCGCCAGCAGCTTGGCGGCGGGGGGGGCCACAGATACGCAGTATTTT
>TRBJ2-3|15|many|TRBV7-6|-
CASSLTWGGADTQYF
TGTGCCAGCAGCCTTACGTGGGGAGGTGCAGATACGCAGTATTTT
>TRBJ1-5|14|few|TRBV7-9|TRBD1
CASSLGQGEQPQHF
TGTGCCAGCAGCTTGGGACAGGGGGAACAGCCCCAGCATTTT
>TRBJ2-3|16|many|TRBV7-2|-
CASSLAGGARTDTQYF
TGTGCCAGCAGCTTAGCAGGGGGGGCCCGCACAGATACGCAGTATTTT
>TRBJ1-5|14|many|TRBV20-1|-
CSALGEMGNQPQHF
TGCAGTGCACTAGGGGAGATGGGCAATCAGCCCCAGCATTTT
>TRBJ1-5|15|-|TRBV3-1|-
CASSKDLRGGQPQHF
TGTGCCAGCAGCAAAGATCTGCGGGGGGGTCAGCCCCAGCATTTT
>TRBJ1-1|13|many|TRBV12-3/TRBV12-4|-
CASSLAHGGEAFF
TGTGCCAGCAGTTTAGCACACGGGGGCGAAGCTTTCTTT
>TRBJ2-7|15|many|TRBV20-1|TRBD1
CSASSWDREDYEQYF
TGCAGTGCTAGTAGTTGGGACAGGGAGGACTACGAGCAGTACTTC
>TRBJ2-2|10|many|TRBV29-1|-
CSVNTGELFF
TGCAGCGTTAACACCGGGGAGCTGTTTTTT
>TRBJ1-5|15|-|TRBV18|TRBD1
CASSPRDSMNQPQHF
TGTGCCAGCTCTCCCCGGGACAGCATGAATCAGCCCCAGCATTTT
>TRBJ2-1|16|few|TRBV30|-
CAWGQGAGNPSNEQFF
TGTGCCTGGGGTCAAGGCGCGGGGAATCCCTCCAATGAGCAGTTCTTC
>TRBJ1-1|13|many|TRBV29-1|-
CSAAKELNTEAFF
TGCAGCGCCGCGAAGGAGTTGAACACTGAAGCTTTCTTT
>TRBJ1-5|14|many|TRBV12-3/TRBV12-4|-
CASSLAGSNQPQHF
TGTGCCAGCAGTTTAGCTGGGAGCAATCAGCCCCAGCATTTT
>TRBJ2-3|17|few|TRBV5-1|TRBD2
CASSLGISGDGTDTQYF
TGCGCCAGCAGCTTGGGGATTAGCGGGGACGGGACAGATACGCAGTATTTT
>TRBJ2-3|13|many|TRBV9|-
CASSVDLADTQYF
TGTGCCAGCAGCGTAGACCTGGCAGATACGCAGTATTTT
>TRBJ1-1|15|-|TRBV7-8|-
CASSSREGSNTEAFF
TGTGCCAGCAGCTCCAGGGAGGGCTCGAACACTGAAGCTTTCTTT
>TRBJ2-3|18|many|TRBV28|TRBD1
CASSSAGQGLWSTDTQYF
TGTGCCAGCAGCAGCGCGGGACAGGGGTTGTGGAGCACAGATACGCAGTATTTT
>TRBJ1-1|18|-|TRBV5-1|-
CASNGKFPKGSGDTEAFF
TGCGCCAGCAACGGAAAATTTCCTAAGGGCTCTGGGGACACTGAAGCTTTCTTT
>TRBJ2-6|14|-|TRBV6-1|-
CASSQYTGNNVLTF
TGTGCCAGCAGTCAGTACACAGGGAACAACGTCCTGACTTTC
>TRBJ2-3|14|many|TRBV18|-
CASSPPGSTDTQYF
TGTGCCAGCTCACCACCGGGCAGCACAGATACGCAGTATTTT
>TRBJ1-2|16|many|TRBV18|-
CASSLRQGSANYGYTF
-
>TRBJ2-7|13|many|TRBV28|-
CASSLTARYEQYF
TGTGCCAGCAGTTTAACTGCCCGCTACGAGCAGTACTTC
>TRBJ1-4|14|many|TRBV28|-
CASRSGISHEKLFF
TGTGCCAGCAGATCCGGGATTTCTCATGAAAAACTGTTTTTT
>TRBJ2-5|12|many|TRBV27|-
CASSFGGGTQYF
TGTGCCAGCAGTTTCGGAGGTGGGACCCAGTACTTC
>TRBJ2-5|14|many|TRBV5-1|TRBD2
CASSPSTSMETQYF
TGCGCCAGCAGCCCTTCGACTAGCATGGAGACCCAGTACTTC
>TRBJ2-1|20|-|TRBV12-2|-
CASRLARLAGYPISYNEQFF
TGTGCAAGTCGCTTAGCTAGACTAGCGGGGTACCCAATCTCCTACAATGAGCAGTTCTTC
>TRBJ1-2|15|many|TRBV20-1|-
CSGYDDRLGGEGYTF
TGCAGTGGCTATGATGACCGATTGGGGGGGGAGGGCTACACCTTC
>TRBJ2-5|16|many|TRBV9|-
CASSVGVVAVEETQYF
TGTGCCAGCAGCGTAGGAGTGGTAGCGGTCGAAGAGACCCAGTACTTC
>TRBJ2-2|15|many|TRBV12-3/TRBV12-4|-
CASSAGGGPTGELFF
TGTGCCAGCAGTGCAGGAGGGGGGCCGACCGGGGAGCTGTTTTTT